Following are 2 T cell receptor beta chains from one sample sequenced in a study of blood T cells in healthy people across ages. Alongside a J-beta primer mix, a sample-barcoded 5' primer served in a second PCR lasting 7 to 11 cycles. TCRdb processed the 5' RACE reads anew with MiXCR; each CDR3 protein has one entry. The sample shows about 730,000 distinct CDR3 sequences, roughly 45% of them seen only once. Material: blood. These receptors originate from a woman between 55 and 75 years old in good health.

The gene calls are TRBV6-6 and TRBJ2-1; TRBD2 matches at 10 bases. CDR3 length equals 14 residues. Germline loops: CDR1 MNHNY, CDR2 SVGAGI (reference sequence). V shed 6 bases, J shed 9 bases, and the junction held 8 bases outside the gene matches. As DNA, the CDR3 is TGTGCCAGCAGGGGGACTAGCGAAGGAGGTGAGCAGTTCTTC. Encoded protein: CASRGTSEGGEQFF.

The table lists this clonotype with a few counts. V gene TRBV18 combines with J gene TRBJ2-7; a possible D gene is TRBD1 (6 bases). The CDR3 is 14 amino acids. The germline CDR1 and CDR2 sequences are KGHSH and LQKENI. With 3 bases removed from V and 5 bases from J, the gap between germline ends came to 14 bases. CDR3 sequence: CASSPTGTGDEQYF. The CDR3 DNA follows: TGTGCCAGCTCACCGACAGGAACGGGCGACGAGCAGTACTTC.